This is a list of T cell receptor beta chains from one sample in a study of a mutant IDH1 vaccine in newly diagnosed glioma. Clones were read by immunoSEQ multiplex PCR, and TCRdb kept only the in-frame ones, dropping some. Of over 50,000 clones listed, around 81% are singletons. For these TCRs, the target antigens are not known. Sequencing used PBMCs, obtained from a glioma patient whose treatment included an IDH1 peptide vaccine. The source is a man between 25 and 39 years old with glioma. Both conserved end residues are part of each CDR3. A D gene is named only where the DNA matches it firmly. The listing skips clone size in some rows; elsewhere it reads once, few, many or a size class.

>TRBV6-5|TRBJ2-7|NA|NA
TGTGCCAGCAGTTCTGGGGCTTACGAGCAGTACTTC
CASSSGAYEQYF
>TRBV7-2|TRBJ2-6|NA|NA
TGTGCCAGCAGCAATTTTCCCCTGGTGGTGTCGGGGGCCAACGTCCTGACTTTC
CASSNFPLVVSGANVLTF
>TRBV7-8|TRBJ2-5|NA|NA
TGTGCCAGCAGCCCGGGGGAGACCCAGTACTTC
CASSPGETQYF
>TRBV7-7|TRBJ2-5|TRBD2|NA
TGTGCCAGCAGTTTTAGCGGGGCACAAGAGACCCAGTACTTC
CASSFSGAQETQYF
>TRBV5-4|TRBJ1-5|NA|few
TGTGCCAGCAGCTTGCCGGGGAACAATCAGCCCCAGCATTTT
CASSLPGNNQPQHF
>TRBV6-5|TRBJ1-1|NA|NA
TGTGCCAGCAGTTTTCCCGGGGTGGGGGCTGAAGCTTTCTTT
CASSFPGVGAEAFF
>TRBV5-6|TRBJ2-7|NA|NA
TGTGCCAGCAGCGGCGGAGGGGGACAGTTCTACGAGCAGTACTTC
CASSGGGGQFYEQYF
>TRBV28|TRBJ2-1|NA|NA
TGTGCCAGCACCGACAGCTACAATGAGCAGTTCTTC
CASTDSYNEQFF
>TRBV5-1|TRBJ2-3|NA|NA
TGCGCCAGCAGCTTGGAGGCAAACACAGATACGCAGTATTTT
CASSLEANTDTQYF
>TRBV27|TRBJ2-7|NA|NA
TGTGCCAGCAGCCCACTAGCCGCGACCTTCTACGAGCAGTACTTC
CASSPLAATFYEQYF
>TRBV7-9|TRBJ1-2|NA|NA
TGTGCCAGCAGCACGGATGGCTACACCTTC
CASSTDGYTF
>TRBV5-1|TRBJ2-5|NA|NA
TGCGCCAGCAGCTTGGCTCAGGCCTTGCAAGAGACCCAGTACTTC
CASSLAQALQETQYF
>TRBV29-1|TRBJ1-1|NA|few
TGCAGCGTGGCAGCCGGGAGGACTGAAGCTTTCTTT
CSVAAGRTEAFF
>TRBV19|TRBJ1-1|NA|NA
TGTGCCAGTAGTATAGCAGGGCTCGGCACTGAAGCTTTCTTT
CASSIAGLGTEAFF
>TRBV13|TRBJ2-1|TRBD2|NA
TGTGCCAGCAGCCCGGGGGGTTACGAGAGCGGTAGCTCCTACAATGAGCAGTTCTTC
CASSPGGYESGSSYNEQFF
>TRBV12-5|TRBJ1-2|NA|NA
TGTGCTAGTGGTTTGGTAGGGGGAGTCGCCACCGTTTATGGCTACACCTTC
CASGLVGGVATVYGYTF
>TRBV6-5|TRBJ2-7|NA|NA
TGTGCCAGCAGTTACTCGAGTCAAGACTTTACCTACGAGCAGTACTTC
CASSYSSQDFTYEQYF
>TRBV4-1|TRBJ2-1|NA|NA
TGCGCCAGCAGCCGAGGTTATGGCCGGGACACACACAATGAGCAGTTCTTC
CASSRGYGRDTHNEQFF
>TRBV11-2|TRBJ1-4|NA|NA
TGTGCCAGCAGCTCCCCACGAACGGGGGAAAAACTGTTTTTT
CASSSPRTGEKLFF
>TRBV6-6|TRBJ1-5|TRBD1|NA
TGTGCCAGCACCGTACAGGGGAATCAGCCCCAGCATTTT
CASTVQGNQPQHF
>TRBV6-4|TRBJ1-3|NA|NA
TGTGCCAGCAGTGACCAACCTGGAAACACCATATATTTT
CASSDQPGNTIYF
>TRBV7-9|TRBJ1-1|NA|NA
TGTGCCAGCAGCCGGGGGGGCTCCACTGAAGCTTTCTTT
CASSRGGSTEAFF
>TRBV19|TRBJ2-7|NA|NA
TGTGCCAGTAGTATCCGGCCCTATGTCTACGAGCAGTACTTC
CASSIRPYVYEQYF
>TRBV7-8|TRBJ1-5|NA|NA
TGTGCCAGCACCGAGGGGGAACAGTATAATCAGCCCCAGCATTTT
CASTEGEQYNQPQHF
>TRBV4-1|TRBJ1-2|NA|NA
TGCGCCAGCAGCCCTACTTGGGGTACCGGCTACACCTTC
CASSPTWGTGYTF
>TRBV19|TRBJ2-7|NA|once
TGTGCCAGTTCGCAAAGCTCCTACGAGCAGTACTTC
CASSQSSYEQYF
>TRBV6-1|TRBJ2-3|TRBD2|few
TGTGCCAGCAGTGAAGCTAGCGGGGGGCCAGATACGCAGTATTTT
CASSEASGGPDTQYF
>TRBV6-6|TRBJ1-5|NA|few
TGTGCCAGCAGTTACTCGCAACAGTTAGGGGATCAGCCCCAGCATTTT
CASSYSQQLGDQPQHF
>TRBV2|TRBJ2-7|NA|NA
TGTGCCAGCAGGCAGGGGTCCCTCTCCTACGAGCAGTACTTC
CASRQGSLSYEQYF
>TRBV28|TRBJ2-5|NA|NA
TGTGCCAGCAGTTTATCCCCTCAGACAAAGGGCCAAGAGACCCAGTACTTC
CASSLSPQTKGQETQYF
>TRBV6-6|TRBJ2-2|TRBD2|NA
TGTGCCAGCAGACCTCAGCGGGGGGCGAACACCGGGGAGCTGTTTTTT
CASRPQRGANTGELFF
>TRBV13|TRBJ2-5|TRBD1|once
TGTGCCAGCAGCTTAAAAGTCCGGGACAGCTATTTGATACAAGAGACCCAGTACTTC
CASSLKVRDSYLIQETQYF
>TRBV4-1|TRBJ1-3|NA|NA
TGCGCCAGCAGCCAACAGGTCTCTGGAAACACCATATATTTT
CASSQQVSGNTIYF
>TRBV2|TRBJ1-1|NA|NA
TGTGCCAGCAGTCTGGGGGCGTACACTGAAGCTTTCTTT
CASSLGAYTEAFF
>TRBV9|TRBJ2-1|TRBD2|NA
TGTGCCAGCAGCGTAGGTTCTAGCGGGGGGGAGGAGTTCTTC
CASSVGSSGGEEFF
>TRBV2|TRBJ2-2|NA|few
TGTGCCAGCACTATGGAGGGATCCACCGGGGAGCTGTTTTTT
CASTMEGSTGELFF
>TRBV30|TRBJ1-3|NA|once
TGTGCCTGGAGGAGTATCAGGGGAAGGAACACCATATATTTT
CAWRSIRGRNTIYF
>TRBV10-1|TRBJ1-6|NA|few
TGCGCCAGCAATGGATTGAGACAGGCCTATAATTCACCCCTCCACTTT
CASNGLRQAYNSPLHF
>TRBV5-1|TRBJ1-2|TRBD1|NA
TGCGCCAGCAGCTTGGTAGCGGGACAGGGGGACTATGGCTACACCTTC
CASSLVAGQGDYGYTF
>TRBV6-1|TRBJ1-1|TRBD1|NA
TGTGCCAGCAGTGATTTGGACAGGGAGTTTATGAACACTGAAGCTTTCTTT
CASSDLDREFMNTEAFF
>TRBV19|TRBJ1-5|NA|NA
TGTGCCAGTAGCGAGCGCAATCAGCCCCAGCATTTT
CASSERNQPQHF